This T cell receptor beta chain stems from a study of blood T cell repertoires in COVID-19. In the study overall: Collection of acute and convalescent COVID-19 samples took place in the United States, Italy and Spain. T cells, B-cell-depleted T cells, or PBMCs supplied cDNA or gDNA.

As processed by the authors: Amplification of reference gene primers was used by the study to estimate nucleated cell counts. The assay was immunoSEQ multiplex PCR, and TCRdb's table has in-frame clones only and misses some. That table gives V, J and clone size, and the DNA gave D and trimming. Of approximately 97,000 clones detected, approximately 90% appear once; the ten largest clones hold about 1.7%. Germline lookup yields CDR1 SQVTM and CDR2 ANQGSEA. This CDR3 is 12 amino acids long. V gave up 7 bases and J gave up 4 bases; unmatched junction bases: 4. Material for sequencing was peripheral blood. The chain employs TRBV29-1 and TRBJ1-1; 9 nucleotides line up with TRBD1. The sequence came from a man in his sixties with acute or convalescent COVID-19. Here the CDR3 DNA reads TGCAGCGGGACAGGGGCGGGCACTGAAGCTTTCTTT. It codes for CSGTGAGTEAFF.